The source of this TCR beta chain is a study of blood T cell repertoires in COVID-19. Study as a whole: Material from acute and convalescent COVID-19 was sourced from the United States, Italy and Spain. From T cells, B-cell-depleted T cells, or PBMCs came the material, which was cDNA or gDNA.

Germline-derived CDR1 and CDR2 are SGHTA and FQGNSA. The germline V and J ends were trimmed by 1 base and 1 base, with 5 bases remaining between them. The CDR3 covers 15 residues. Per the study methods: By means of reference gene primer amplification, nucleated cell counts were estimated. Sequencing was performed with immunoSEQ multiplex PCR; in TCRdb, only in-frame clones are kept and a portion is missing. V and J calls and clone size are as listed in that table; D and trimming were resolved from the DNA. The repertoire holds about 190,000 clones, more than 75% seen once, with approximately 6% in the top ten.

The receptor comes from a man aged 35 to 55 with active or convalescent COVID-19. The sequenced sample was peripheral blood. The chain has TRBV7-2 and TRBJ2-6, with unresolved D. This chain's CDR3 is CASSLVRSGANVLTF. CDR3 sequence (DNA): TGTGCCAGCAGCTTAGTCAGGTCTGGGGCCAACGTCCTGACTTTC.